A single sample gave rise to the 11 T cell receptor beta chains below, sequenced in a study of shared clonotypes between healthy human individuals. The protocol was immunoSEQ multiplex PCR, while the TCRdb copy is restricted to in-frame clones and leaves out a portion. The sample has about 500,000 clones, 70% to 80% seen once; the top ten hold 9.5% to 15%. The sequenced sample was PBMCs. Receptors were obtained from a woman between 40 and 55 years old in good health. Some clones in this sample may be carry-over from other donors' samples.

As for this clone: A far bigger clonotype differs at one base, so this is likely a read error. The V and J genes are TRBV6-1 and TRBJ1-1, with unresolved D. The V end lost 2 bases, the J end lost 13 bases, and 14 bases lay between the germline ends. This CDR3 region has 12 residues. Germline-derived CDR1 and CDR2 are MNHNS and SASEGT. The CDR3 region is CASSERAGKVFF. CDR3 in DNA: TGTGCCAGCAGTGAAAGAGCCGGGAAAGTTTTCTTT.

This clone has just a few counts. The CDR3 nucleotides are TGCAGTGTTGGGGCGACCGGGGAGCTGTTTTTT. Translation: CSVGATGELFF. V and J are TRBV20-1 and TRBJ2-2; possibly TRBD1 for D (5 bases). CDR1 is DFQATT and CDR2 is SNEGSKA in the germline V gene (reference sequence). Trimming pared 7 bases from V and 5 bases from J, leaving 8 bases between. This CDR3 spans 11 amino acids.

V gene TRBV4-1 combines with J gene TRBJ2-7, with TRBD2 as a possible D gene (5 bases). V lost 0 bases, J lost 2 bases, and 8 bases lay in between. The CDR3 consists of 14 residues. CDR1 MGHRA and CDR2 YSYEKL come from the germline V gene. CDR3 in DNA: TGCGCCAGCAGCCAAGACGCCGGGGCCTACGAGCAGTACTTC. It encodes CASSQDAGAYEQYF.

This clone was seen more than once but under ten times. CDR3 residues: CASGQDRYNEQFF. The DNA for the CDR3 is TGTGCTAGTGGTCAGGACAGGTACAATGAGCAGTTCTTC. The chain links TRBV12-5 to TRBJ2-1, with 7 bases matching TRBD1. Germline V gene sequence: CDR1 LGHNT, CDR2 FRNRAP. The CDR3 runs 13 residues. Germline trimming cut 5 bases from V and 4 bases from J; bases unmatched to any gene: 2.

The table lists this clone with many counts. This chain joins TRBV5-1 and TRBJ2-7; weak D call: TRBD2 (6 bases). Germline V lookup: CDR1 SGHRS, CDR2 YFSETQ. This CDR3 comprises 13 residues. V lost 0 bases to trimming and J lost 6 bases, with 10 bases between them. The CDR3 loop reads CASSLGAGTEQYF. The DNA of the CDR3 is TGCGCCAGCAGCTTGGGGGCGGGAACCGAGCAGTACTTC.

The V call is TRBV7-8, the J call TRBJ1-1; TRBD1 might be the D (5 bases). V gave up 1 base and J gave up 8 bases, with 11 bases separating them. The CDR3 spans 13 residues. CDR1 is SGHVS and CDR2 is FQNEAQ in the germline V gene. The CDR3 spells CASSLDGAGEAFF. CDR3 in DNA: TGTGCCAGCAGCTTAGACGGGGCGGGAGAAGCTTTCTTT.

Notes on this clone: A much larger clone differs by one base, so this may be a read error. The rearrangement joins TRBV5-1 to TRBJ2-3; 15 bases are a match to TRBD2. This CDR3 is built from 18 residues. The ends lost 5 bases at V and 0 bases at J; junction bases unmatched: 7. The germline V gene has CDR1 SGHRS and CDR2 YFSETQ. CDR3 protein: CASRSGLAGGLSTDTQYF. CDR3 nucleotides: TGCGCCAGCAGATCCGGACTAGCGGGAGGGCTAAGCACAGATACGCAGTATTTT.

The V gene is TRBV28, the J gene TRBJ2-7, with a weak D call TRBD1 (5 bases). Trimming removed 7 bases from V and 6 bases from J, with 28 bases in between. Looked up from germline, CDR1 is MDHEN and CDR2 is SYDVKM. This CDR3 has 17 amino acids. In nucleotides, the CDR3 is TGTGCCAGCACCCTTTGGGTGGTGGGCCAGGGCCCATCCGAGCAGTACTTC. This translates into CASTLWVVGQGPSEQYF.

This clone was observed a few times. This specimen includes other DNA sequences encoding the same CDR3. The CDR3 region has the DNA TGTGCCAGCAGCTTAGCATCGGGTTCTGGGGCCAACGTCCTGACTTTC. Protein: CASSLASGSGANVLTF. V is TRBV7-3 and J is TRBJ2-6; D gene unclear. Trimming cost V 2 bases and J 1 base, with 9 bases left between them. This CDR3 is built from 16 residues. Germline V gene lookup returns CDR1 SGHTA and CDR2 FQGTGA.

CDR3 coding DNA: TGTGCCAGCAGCTGGACAGGGGGCTTGGCTAATGAAAAACTGTTTTTT. It specifies CASSWTGGLANEKLFF. The rearrangement links TRBV5-6 to TRBJ1-4, with 11 bases identical to TRBD1. The length of the CDR3 is 16 residues. Per germline, CDR1 SGHDT and CDR2 YYEEEE. The junction had 4 bases not matched to a gene; V was cut back by 3 bases and J by 3 bases.

This chain joins TRBV2 and TRBJ1-4; TRBD1 might be the D (5 bases). Trimming removed 4 bases at V and 8 bases at J, with 14 bases between. The CDR3 is 14 amino acids. The germline V gene encodes CDR1 SNHLY and CDR2 FYNNEI. Written as DNA, the CDR3 is TGTGCCAGCAGTGGAGTTGGACGGGGCGAAAAACTGTTTTTT. Encoded protein: CASSGVGRGEKLFF. The variable domain in full, completed from reference TRBV2 and TRBJ1-4, reads EPEVTQTPSHQVTQMGQEVILRCVPISNHLYFYWYRQILGQKVEFLVSFYNNEISEKSEIFDDQFSVERPDGSNFTLKIRSTKLEDSAMYFCASSGVGRGEKLFFGSGTQLSVL.